The 27 T cell receptor beta chains reported below all come from one sample, sequenced in a study of T cell repertoires in aging, cancer and after chemotherapy. Amplification of TCR beta used genomic DNA extracted from peripheral blood. A mixed TRB-A/B primer pool amplified rearranged TRB by multiplex touch-down PCR. TCRdb reanalysed the multiplex PCR reads using MiXCR and keeps one entry per CDR3 protein. The top ten clones hold under 2% of a sample with thousands of distinct CDR3 sequences, roughly 51% of them seen once. Sequenced: blood. Source of these receptors: a human donor with a solid tumor.

V gene TRBV6-1 combines with J gene TRBJ1-5, with unresolved D. V was shortened by 3 bases and J by 2 bases, with 2 bases between the two germline ends. The germline CDR1 and CDR2 sequences are MNHNS and SASEGT. The CDR3 covers 12 residues. CDR3: CASSDGNQPQHF. Written as DNA, the CDR3 is TGTGCCAGCAGTGACGGCAATCAGCCCCAGCATTTT.

V gene TRBV5-3 combines with J gene TRBJ1-4, with 9 nucleotides matching TRBD1. TRBV5-3 is flagged as an ORF with uncertain function. The CDR3 sequence is 17 residues long. V lost 3 bases, J lost 8 bases, and 14 bases stayed unmatched. The CDR3 reads CARSWGDRASLREKLFF. The DNA for the CDR3 is TGTGCCAGAAGCTGGGGGGACAGGGCGTCCTTGAGGGAAAAACTGTTTTTT.

The rearrangement links TRBV29-1 to TRBJ2-2; TRBD1 is a possible D gene (6 bases). V was shortened by 7 bases and J by 0 bases, with 9 bases between the two germline ends. Germline assignment: CDR1 SQVTM and CDR2 ANQGSEA. This CDR3 has 13 residues. CDR3 bases: TGCAGCGCCCGGACAGCGAACACCGGGGAGCTGTTTTTT. Translated: CSARTANTGELFF.

The chain uses TRBV27 and TRBJ1-1; D not certain. V was trimmed by 5 bases and J by 3 bases, leaving 16 bases between them. The CDR3 is 15 residues long. CDR1 and CDR2 from the germline V gene are MNHEY and SMNVEV (reference sequence). The CDR3 region has the DNA TGTGCCAGCAGTCTGCTGTCGGGTGGTGACACTGAAGCTTTCTTT. It encodes CASSLLSGGDTEAFF.

This clonotype came up once. The chain joins TRBV5-6 to TRBJ1-1, with D unresolved. The germline V gene has CDR1 SGHDT and CDR2 YYEEEE. The germline V and J ends were trimmed by 6 bases and 12 bases, with 21 bases remaining between them. The length of the CDR3 is 13 residues. For the CDR3, the DNA is TGTGCCAGCACATCTGCCCGGGTAGTGGTATCTTTCTTT. Protein sequence: CASTSARVVVSFF.

The V and J genes are TRBV27 and TRBJ2-1, with 14 bases matching TRBD2. V shed 10 bases, J shed 11 bases, and the junction held 10 bases outside the gene matches. The CDR3 contains 14 residues. The germline V gene has CDR1 MNHEY and CDR2 SMNVEV (reference sequence). The CDR3 loop reads CAIGTSGSPKKQFF. The CDR3 nucleotides read TGTGCCATCGGGACTAGCGGGAGTCCAAAGAAGCAGTTCTTC.

As regards this clonotype: Mismatch with germline at one junction end may stem from a read error. The gene calls are TRBV7-9 and TRBJ1-1; D unclear. Germline V gene sequence: CDR1 SEHNR, CDR2 FQNEAQ (reference sequence). This CDR3 has 12 amino acids. The CDR3 region has the DNA TGTGCCATCAGCTTTTCTGACACTGAAGCTTTCTTT. Translated: CAISFSDTEAFF.

The chain has TRBV5-1 and TRBJ2-7; D ambiguous. V was pared by 0 bases and J by 3 bases, with 16 bases between. This CDR3 comprises 16 residues. The germline CDR1 and CDR2 sequences are SGHRS and YFSETQ. CDR3 in amino acids: CASSLGGSSPNYEQYF. The CDR3 nucleotides are TGCGCCAGCAGCTTGGGGGGATCTAGTCCCAACTACGAGCAGTACTTC.

This clonotype showed up just a few times. The V call is TRBV10-1, the J call TRBJ1-1; D remains unclear. Germline-derived CDR1 and CDR2 are WNHNN and SYGVQD (reference sequence). The CDR3 totals 12 residues. Trimming pared 0 bases from V and 1 base from J, leaving 0 bases between. The CDR3 DNA reads as TGCGCCAGCAGTGAGTCGAACACTGAAGCTTTCTTT. Translation: CASSESNTEAFF.

The chain is built from TRBV11-2 and TRBJ1-2; D call uncertain. The CDR3 extends over 14 amino acids. Germline V gene lookup returns CDR1 SGHAT and CDR2 FQNNGV. The V and J ends lost 4 bases and 4 bases respectively, with 13 bases between them. CDR3 in amino acids: CASSSHRVRYGYTF. CDR3 sequence (DNA): TGTGCCAGCAGCTCCCACCGGGTCCGCTATGGCTACACCTTC.

This sequence joins TRBV18 and TRBJ2-6; 8 bases fit TRBD1. CDR3 length equals 15 residues. J gave up 4 bases and V 4 bases, and 3 bases lay outside the gene matches. CDR1 is KGHSH and CDR2 is LQKENI in the germline V gene. The CDR3 DNA follows: TGTGCCAGCTCACGACAGGGGAGAGGGGCCAACGTCCTGACTTTC. Amino acids: CASSRQGRGANVLTF.

The V gene is TRBV29-1, the J gene TRBJ2-7, with a possible D match to TRBD2 (6 bases). Germline assignment: CDR1 SQVTM and CDR2 ANQGSEA. CDR3 size: 13 residues. With 2 bases removed from V and 5 bases from J, the gap between germline ends came to 13 bases. The CDR3 region is CSVEPQEGNEQYF. CDR3 sequence (DNA): TGCAGCGTTGAACCCCAGGAGGGAAACGAGCAGTACTTC.

On this clonotype itself: The junction shows a germline mismatch at one end, possibly a read error. V and J are TRBV30 and TRBJ1-4; D is perhaps TRBD1 (5 bases). CDR1 is GTSNPN, CDR2 SVGIG, per germline (reference sequence). The CDR3 runs 13 residues. CDR3 nucleotides: TGTGTCTGGAGGAAAAGGGGTAATGAAAAACTGTTTTTT. Amino acids: CVWRKRGNEKLFF.

The rearrangement uses TRBV12-3 or TRBV12-4 and TRBJ2-1; no clear D gene. The V and J ends lost 3 bases and 5 bases respectively, with 2 bases between them. This CDR3 spans 11 amino acids. Written as DNA, the CDR3 is TGTGCCAGCAGTTTTGACAATGAGCAGTTCTTC. This gives the protein CASSFDNEQFF.

This chain connects TRBV27 to TRBJ2-5; 9 bases line up with TRBD2. CDR3 length: 14 amino acids. Trimming removed 5 bases from V and 10 bases from J; junction bases left unmatched: 11. Germline V lookup: CDR1 MNHEY, CDR2 SMNVEV (reference sequence). The CDR3: CASSPRTSAHLQYF. The DNA of the CDR3 is TGTGCCAGCAGTCCCCGGACTAGCGCACACCTCCAGTACTTC.

The gene calls are TRBV28 and TRBJ1-3; D not resolved. The CDR3 spans 17 residues. Germline values: CDR1 MDHEN, CDR2 SYDVKM. Trimming removed 3 bases at V and 0 bases at J, with 15 bases between. The CDR3 here is CASSFQGRLFSGNTIYF. The CDR3 nucleotides are TGTGCCAGCAGTTTTCAAGGTCGACTGTTCTCTGGAAACACCATATATTTT.

This clonotype was detected only once. CDR3 DNA: TGTGCCAGCAGTTTTACGCGGGGTCCCAGCACAGATACGCAGTATTTT. This encodes CASSFTRGPSTDTQYF. V usage is TRBV12-5 and J usage is TRBJ2-3; D may be TRBD2 (6 bases). Germline assignment: CDR1 LGHNT and CDR2 FRNRAP. The CDR3 is 16 amino acids.

This clonotype appeared a single time. V gene TRBV6-4 combines with J gene TRBJ1-2; D perhaps matches TRBD1 (6 bases). Trimming stripped 0 bases from V and 6 bases from J, with 14 bases between. The CDR3 extends over 15 amino acids. Germline-derived CDR1 and CDR2 are MRHNA and SNTAGT. CDR3 sequence reads: CASSDSAGRGHGYTF. The DNA of the CDR3 is TGTGCCAGCAGTGACTCCGCGGGACGGGGGCATGGCTACACCTTC.

The chain is built from TRBV7-3 and TRBJ2-1; TRBD2 matches at 7 bases. The ends lost 5 bases at V and 3 bases at J; junction bases unmatched: 7. Germline V gene sequence: CDR1 SGHTA, CDR2 FQGTGA. The CDR3 is 15 amino acids. The CDR3 coding sequence is TGTGCCAGCAGCGCCTTTAGCGGGCTCTACAATGAGCAGTTCTTC. It specifies CASSAFSGLYNEQFF.

In its sample, this clonotype was seen a few times. The chain's CDR3 is CATSDPGPSGANVLTF. The CDR3 nucleotides are TGTGCCACCAGTGACCCCGGACCCTCTGGGGCCAACGTCCTGACTTTC. This chain links TRBV24-1 with TRBJ2-6, with D unresolved. Germline CDR1 and CDR2: KGHDR and SFDVKD. This CDR3 is 16 amino acids long. V lost 4 bases to trimming and J lost 0 bases, with 9 bases between them.

This clonotype came up a few times. This chain uses TRBV7-2 with TRBJ2-2; D remains ambiguous. Trimming left V 4 bases short and J 5 bases short, with 11 bases between. CDR1 is SGHTA, CDR2 FQGNSA, per germline. This CDR3 has 14 residues. The CDR3 loop reads CASSYGPRTGELFF. DNA for the CDR3: TGTGCCAGCAGCTACGGACCCCGAACCGGGGAGCTGTTTTTT.

CDR3 DNA: TGTGCCAGCAGCACCGCGGTCCCGAAGGACTATGGCTACACCTTC. Protein sequence: CASSTAVPKDYGYTF. J is TRBJ1-2 and V is TRBV11-2; D gene uncertain. Germline loops: CDR1 SGHAT, CDR2 FQNNGV. V shed 5 bases and J shed 3 bases, with 16 bases lying between them. This CDR3 comprises 15 residues. Variable domain in full (rest from reference TRBV11-2 and TRBJ1-2): EAGVAQSPRYKIIEKRQSVAFWCNPISGHATLYWYQQILGQGPKLLIQFQNNGVVDDSQLPKDRFSAERLKGVDSTLKIQPAKLEDSAVYLCASSTAVPKDYGYTFGSGTRLTVV.

The V and J genes are TRBV20-1 and TRBJ2-1; 8 bases are a match to TRBD1. Unmatched junction bases numbered 4, after V lost 0 bases and J lost 6 bases. Germline V gene sequence: CDR1 DFQATT, CDR2 SNEGSKA (reference sequence). CDR3 length equals 14 residues. The CDR3 nucleotides read TGCAGTGCTAGAGAGTGGACAGGGATCAATGAGCAGTTCTTC. It translates to CSAREWTGINEQFF.

The rearrangement uses TRBV6-5 and TRBJ2-1; D is undetermined. CDR1 and CDR2 from the germline V gene are MNHEY and SVGAGI. Trimming took 0 bases from V and 9 from J, leaving 9 bases between them. This CDR3 region has 13 residues. DNA for the CDR3: TGTGCCAGCAGTTACTCTACGGGTCTTGAGCAGTTCTTC. Translation: CASSYSTGLEQFF.

This chain joins TRBV27 and TRBJ1-2, with 9 bases matching TRBD1. Germline CDR1 is MNHEY and CDR2 is SMNVEV (reference sequence). This CDR3 is built from 16 residues. With 9 bases clipped from V and 4 bases from J, the junction kept 15 bases outside the gene matches. This CDR3 reads CASSPRTGEAPYGYTF. In DNA, the CDR3 is TGTGCCAGTAGTCCCCGGACAGGGGAGGCCCCCTATGGCTACACCTTC.

This rearrangement joins TRBV12-3 or TRBV12-4 to TRBJ2-3; D is uncertain. The ends were cut back, 6 bases at V and 2 bases at J, with 6 bases in the middle. This CDR3 is built from 12 residues. Here the CDR3 reads CASSPHTDTQYF. CDR3 nucleotide sequence: TGTGCCAGCAGCCCACACACAGATACGCAGTATTTT.

V gene TRBV18 combines with J gene TRBJ2-3; D gene ambiguous. Trimming pared 0 bases from V and 1 base from J, leaving 8 bases between. From germline, CDR1 is KGHSH and CDR2 LQKENI. The CDR3 contains 15 residues. Written as DNA, the CDR3 is TGTGCCAGCTCACCACCCCAGCGACGCACAGATACGCAGTATTTT. It yields the protein CASSPPQRRTDTQYF.